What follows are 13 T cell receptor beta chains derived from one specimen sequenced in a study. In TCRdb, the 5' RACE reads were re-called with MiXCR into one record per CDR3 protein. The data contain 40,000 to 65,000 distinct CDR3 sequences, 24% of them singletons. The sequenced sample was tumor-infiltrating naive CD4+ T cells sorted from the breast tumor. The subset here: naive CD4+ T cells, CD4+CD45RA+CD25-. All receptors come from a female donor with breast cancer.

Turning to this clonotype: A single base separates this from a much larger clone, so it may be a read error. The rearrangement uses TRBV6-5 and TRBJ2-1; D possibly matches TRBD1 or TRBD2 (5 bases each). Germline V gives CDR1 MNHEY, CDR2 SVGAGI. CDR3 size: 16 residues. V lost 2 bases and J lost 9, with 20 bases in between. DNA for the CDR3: TGTGCCAGCAGTTACCGCTCGGACTCCACTGACAGTGAGCAGTTCTTC. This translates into CASSYRSDSTDSEQFF.

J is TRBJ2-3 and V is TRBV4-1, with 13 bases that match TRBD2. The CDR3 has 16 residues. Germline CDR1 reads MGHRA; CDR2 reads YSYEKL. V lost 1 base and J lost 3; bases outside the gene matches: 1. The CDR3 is CASSQVGLAGTDTQYF. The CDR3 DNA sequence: TGCGCCAGCAGCCAAGTGGGACTAGCGGGGACAGATACGCAGTATTTT.

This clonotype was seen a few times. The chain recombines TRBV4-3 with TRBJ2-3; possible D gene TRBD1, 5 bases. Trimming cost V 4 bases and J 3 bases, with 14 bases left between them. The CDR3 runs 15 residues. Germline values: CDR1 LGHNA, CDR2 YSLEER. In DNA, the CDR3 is TGCGCCAGCAGCCGGGGCGGCCTAGGGACAGATACGCAGTATTTT. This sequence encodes CASSRGGLGTDTQYF.

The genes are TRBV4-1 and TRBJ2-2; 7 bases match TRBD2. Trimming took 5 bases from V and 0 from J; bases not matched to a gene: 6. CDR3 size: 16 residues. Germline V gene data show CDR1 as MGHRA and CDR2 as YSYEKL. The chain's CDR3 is CASSSKAGTNTGELFF. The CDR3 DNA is TGCGCCAGCAGCTCGAAAGCGGGAACGAACACCGGGGAGCTGTTTTTT.

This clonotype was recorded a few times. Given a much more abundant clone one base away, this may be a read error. CDR3 DNA sequence: TGTGCCAGCAGCCAATACGGCAGGCCGGGAACAGATACGCAGTATTTT. Protein sequence: CASSQYGRPGTDTQYF. The chain combines TRBV4-2 with TRBJ2-3; possibly TRBD2 for D (5 bases). CDR3 size: 16 residues. Trimming pared 2 bases from V and 3 bases from J, leaving 15 bases between. CDR1 and CDR2 (germline): LGHNA, YNFKEQ.

CDR3 nucleotide sequence: TGCGCCAGCAGTGAAGGACAGAACACTGAAGCTTTCTTT. It is translated as CASSEGQNTEAFF. The chain is built from TRBV10-1 and TRBJ1-1; TRBD1 might be the D (5 bases). V lost 3 bases and J 1 base, leaving 6 bases between the germline ends. Germline-derived CDR1 and CDR2 are WNHNN and SYGVQD (reference sequence). The CDR3 is 13 amino acids.

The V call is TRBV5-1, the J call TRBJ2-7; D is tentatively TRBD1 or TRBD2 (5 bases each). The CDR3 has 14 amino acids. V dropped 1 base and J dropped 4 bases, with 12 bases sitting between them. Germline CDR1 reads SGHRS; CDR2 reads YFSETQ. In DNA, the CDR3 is TGCGCCAGCAGCTTGACCGGGACGGCGTACGAGCAGTACTTC. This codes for CASSLTGTAYEQYF.

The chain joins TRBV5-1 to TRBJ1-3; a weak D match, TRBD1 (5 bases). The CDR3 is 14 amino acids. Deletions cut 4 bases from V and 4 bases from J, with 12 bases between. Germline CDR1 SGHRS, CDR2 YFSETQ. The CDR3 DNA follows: TGCGCCAGCAGCCCGGGGGGAGAAGGAAACACCATATATTTT. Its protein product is CASSPGGEGNTIYF.

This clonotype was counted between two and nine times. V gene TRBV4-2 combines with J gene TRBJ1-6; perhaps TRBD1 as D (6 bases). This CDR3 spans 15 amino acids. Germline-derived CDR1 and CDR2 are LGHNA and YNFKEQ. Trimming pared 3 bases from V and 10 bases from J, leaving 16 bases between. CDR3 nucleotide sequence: TGTGCCAGCAGCCACGGAGAACAGGGAGGCTCACCCCTCCACTTT. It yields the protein CASSHGEQGGSPLHF.

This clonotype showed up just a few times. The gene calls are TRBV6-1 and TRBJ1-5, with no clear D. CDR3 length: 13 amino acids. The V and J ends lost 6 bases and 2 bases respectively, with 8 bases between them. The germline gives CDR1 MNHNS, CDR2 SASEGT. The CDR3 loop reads CASRGIGNQPQHF. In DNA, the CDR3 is TGTGCCAGCAGGGGGATAGGCAATCAGCCCCAGCATTTT.

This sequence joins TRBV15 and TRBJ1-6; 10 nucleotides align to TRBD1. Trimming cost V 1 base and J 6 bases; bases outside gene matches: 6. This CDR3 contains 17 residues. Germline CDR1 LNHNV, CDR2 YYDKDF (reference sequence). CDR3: CATSRALRTGGNSPLHF. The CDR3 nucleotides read TGTGCCACCAGCAGAGCCCTCCGGACAGGGGGTAATTCACCCCTCCACTTT.

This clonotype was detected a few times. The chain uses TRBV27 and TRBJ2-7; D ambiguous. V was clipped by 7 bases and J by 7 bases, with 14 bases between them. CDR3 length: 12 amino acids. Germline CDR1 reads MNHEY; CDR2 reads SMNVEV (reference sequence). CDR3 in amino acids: CASKGRRQEQYF. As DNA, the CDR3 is TGTGCCAGCAAGGGCCGACGGCAGGAGCAGTACTTC.

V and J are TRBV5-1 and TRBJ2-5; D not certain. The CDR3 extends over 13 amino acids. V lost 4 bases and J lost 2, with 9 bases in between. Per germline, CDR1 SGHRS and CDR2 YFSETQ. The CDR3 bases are TGCGCCAGCAGCCTGGGATGGCAAGAGACCCAGTACTTC. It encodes CASSLGWQETQYF.